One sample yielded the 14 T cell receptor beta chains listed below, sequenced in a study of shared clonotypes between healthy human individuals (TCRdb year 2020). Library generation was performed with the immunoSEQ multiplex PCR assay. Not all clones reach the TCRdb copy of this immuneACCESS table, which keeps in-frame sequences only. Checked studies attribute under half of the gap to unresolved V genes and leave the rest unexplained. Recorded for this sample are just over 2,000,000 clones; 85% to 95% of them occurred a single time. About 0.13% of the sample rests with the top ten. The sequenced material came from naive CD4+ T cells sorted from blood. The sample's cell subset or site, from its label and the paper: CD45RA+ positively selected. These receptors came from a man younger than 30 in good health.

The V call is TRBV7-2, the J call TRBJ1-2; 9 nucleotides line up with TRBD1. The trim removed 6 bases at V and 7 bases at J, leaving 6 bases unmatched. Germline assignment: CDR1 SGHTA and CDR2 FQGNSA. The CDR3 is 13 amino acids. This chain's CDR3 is CASRPTGGVGYTF. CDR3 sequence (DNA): TGTGCCAGCAGACCTACAGGGGGCGTTGGCTACACCTTC.

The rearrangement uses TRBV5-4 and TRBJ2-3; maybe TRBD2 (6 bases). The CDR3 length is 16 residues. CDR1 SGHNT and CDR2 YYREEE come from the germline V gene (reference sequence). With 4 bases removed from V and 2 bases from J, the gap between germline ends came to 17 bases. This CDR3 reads CASSPGRGGNTDTQYF. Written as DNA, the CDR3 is TGTGCCAGCAGCCCCGGACGAGGCGGGAACACAGATACGCAGTATTTT.

CDR3 nucleotides: TGTGCCATCAGTGAGTGGGGAAACCAGGGCTACACCTTC. It specifies CAISEWGNQGYTF. The rearrangement uses TRBV10-3 and TRBJ1-2; unclear D gene. The germline V and J ends were trimmed by 1 base and 8 bases, with 11 bases remaining between them. The CDR3 consists of 13 residues. Per germline, CDR1 ENHRY and CDR2 SYGVKD.

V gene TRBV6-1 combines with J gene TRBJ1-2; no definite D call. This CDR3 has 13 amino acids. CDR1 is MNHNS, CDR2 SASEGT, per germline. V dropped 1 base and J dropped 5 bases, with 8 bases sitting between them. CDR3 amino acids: CASSEDRAYGYTF. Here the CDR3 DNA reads TGTGCCAGCAGTGAAGATCGAGCGTATGGCTACACCTTC.

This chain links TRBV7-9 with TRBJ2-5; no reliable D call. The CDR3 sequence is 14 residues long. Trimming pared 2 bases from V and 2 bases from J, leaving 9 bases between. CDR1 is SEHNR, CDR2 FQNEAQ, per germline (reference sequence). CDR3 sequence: CASSLIAVQETQYF. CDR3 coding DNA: TGTGCCAGCAGCTTAATCGCGGTGCAAGAGACCCAGTACTTC.

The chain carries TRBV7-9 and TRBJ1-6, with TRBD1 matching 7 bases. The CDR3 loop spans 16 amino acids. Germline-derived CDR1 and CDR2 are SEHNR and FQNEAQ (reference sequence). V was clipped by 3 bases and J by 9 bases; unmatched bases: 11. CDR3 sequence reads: CASSFFGQGESSPLHF. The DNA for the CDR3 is TGTGCCAGCAGCTTTTTCGGGCAGGGGGAGAGTTCACCCCTCCACTTT.

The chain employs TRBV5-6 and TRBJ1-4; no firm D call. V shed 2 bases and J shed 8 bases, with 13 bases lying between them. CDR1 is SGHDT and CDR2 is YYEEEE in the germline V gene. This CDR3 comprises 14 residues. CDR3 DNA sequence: TGTGCCAGCAGCTTAGGTCTCGAGGGCGAAAAACTGTTTTTT. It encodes CASSLGLEGEKLFF.

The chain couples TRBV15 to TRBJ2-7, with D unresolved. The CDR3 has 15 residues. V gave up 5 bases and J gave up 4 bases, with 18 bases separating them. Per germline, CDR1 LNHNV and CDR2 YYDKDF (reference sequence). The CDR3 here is CATSLDGNSRYEQYF. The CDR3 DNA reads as TGTGCCACCAGCCTCGATGGGAACAGCAGGTACGAGCAGTACTTC.

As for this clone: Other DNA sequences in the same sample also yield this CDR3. CDR3 loop: CASSEALAGGEQFF. Here the CDR3 DNA reads TGTGCCAGCAGTGAAGCGTTAGCGGGGGGGGAGCAGTTCTTC. This rearrangement joins TRBV2 to TRBJ2-1, with 11 bases lining up with TRBD2. The V gene's germline CDR1 is SNHLY and CDR2 FYNNEI. The CDR3 loop spans 14 amino acids. V lost 0 bases and J lost 10; bases outside the gene matches: 2.

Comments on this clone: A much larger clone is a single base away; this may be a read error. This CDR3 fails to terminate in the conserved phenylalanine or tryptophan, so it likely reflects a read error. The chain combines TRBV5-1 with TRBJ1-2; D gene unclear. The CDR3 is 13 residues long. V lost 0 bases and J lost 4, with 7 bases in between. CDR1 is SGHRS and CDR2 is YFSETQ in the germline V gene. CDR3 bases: TGCGCCAGCAGCTTGGAGGTATCCTATGGCTACACCCTC. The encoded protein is CASSLEVSYGYTL.

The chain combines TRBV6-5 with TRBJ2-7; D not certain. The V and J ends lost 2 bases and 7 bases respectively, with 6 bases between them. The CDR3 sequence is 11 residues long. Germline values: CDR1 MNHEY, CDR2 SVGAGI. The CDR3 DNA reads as TGTGCCAGCAGTTACCTGCTAGAGCAGTACTTC. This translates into CASSYLLEQYF.

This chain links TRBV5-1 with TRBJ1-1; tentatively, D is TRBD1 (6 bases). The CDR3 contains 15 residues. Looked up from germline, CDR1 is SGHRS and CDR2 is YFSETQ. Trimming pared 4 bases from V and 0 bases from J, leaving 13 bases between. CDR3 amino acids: CASSGWDNLNTEAFF. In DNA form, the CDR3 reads TGCGCCAGCAGCGGATGGGACAACCTGAACACTGAAGCTTTCTTT.

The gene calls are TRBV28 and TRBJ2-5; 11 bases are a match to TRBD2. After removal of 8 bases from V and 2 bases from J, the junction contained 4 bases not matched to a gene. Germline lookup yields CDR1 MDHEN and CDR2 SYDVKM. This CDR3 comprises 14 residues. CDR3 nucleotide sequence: TGTGCCAGCTTACGGACTAGCGGGCAAGAGACCCAGTACTTC. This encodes CASLRTSGQETQYF. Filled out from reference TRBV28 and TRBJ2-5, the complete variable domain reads DVKVTQSSRYLVKRTGEKVFLECVQDMDHENMFWYRQDPGLGLRLIYFSYDVKMKEKGDIPEGYSVSREKKERFSLILESASTNQTSMYLCASLRTSGQETQYFGPGTRLLVL.

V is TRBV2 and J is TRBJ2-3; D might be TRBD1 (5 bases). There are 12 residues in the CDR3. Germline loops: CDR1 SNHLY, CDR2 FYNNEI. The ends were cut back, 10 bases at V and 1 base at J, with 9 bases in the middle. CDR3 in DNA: TGTGCCACCCTGACAGGCACAGATACGCAGTATTTT. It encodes CATLTGTDTQYF. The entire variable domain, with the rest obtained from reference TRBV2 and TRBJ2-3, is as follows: EPEVTQTPSHQVTQMGQEVILRCVPISNHLYFYWYRQILGQKVEFLVSFYNNEISEKSEIFDDQFSVERPDGSNFTLKIRSTKLEDSAMYFCATLTGTDTQYFGPGTRLTVL.